The T cell receptor beta chain described here comes from a study of shared T cell receptors in the human thymus. V was shortened by 7 bases and J by 5 bases, with 17 bases between the two germline ends. Per germline, CDR1 SQVTM and CDR2 ANQGSEA. The CDR3 is 14 amino acids. Produced via immunoSEQ multiplex PCR; TCRdb's table is partial and in-frame only. The data hold hundreds of thousands of clones, with about 95% observed a single time. The V and J genes are TRBV29-1 and TRBJ2-2; no clear D gene. The clonotype comes from a human donor. The sample comprised thymocytes. The DNA of the CDR3 is TGCAGCGCTGTGAGTCGATTGGGGACCGGGGAGCTGTTTTTT. Protein product: CSAVSRLGTGELFF.